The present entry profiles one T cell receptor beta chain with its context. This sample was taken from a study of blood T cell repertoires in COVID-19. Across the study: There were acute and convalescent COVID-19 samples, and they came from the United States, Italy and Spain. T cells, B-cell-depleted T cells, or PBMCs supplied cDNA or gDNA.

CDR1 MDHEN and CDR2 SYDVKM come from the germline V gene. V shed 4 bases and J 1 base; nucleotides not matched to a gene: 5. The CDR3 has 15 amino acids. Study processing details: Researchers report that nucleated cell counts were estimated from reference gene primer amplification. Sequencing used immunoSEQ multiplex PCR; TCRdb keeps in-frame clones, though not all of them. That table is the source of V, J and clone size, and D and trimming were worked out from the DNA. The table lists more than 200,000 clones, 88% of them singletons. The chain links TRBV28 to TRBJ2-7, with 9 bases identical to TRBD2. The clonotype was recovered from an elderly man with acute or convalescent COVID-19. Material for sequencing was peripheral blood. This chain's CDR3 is CASSSRLAASYEQYF. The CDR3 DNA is TGTGCCAGCAGTTCTCGACTAGCGGCTTCCTACGAGCAGTACTTC.